What follows are 12 T cell receptor beta chains derived from one specimen sequenced in a study of graft-versus-host responses after intestinal transplantation. Their antigens are not known. Produced via immunoSEQ multiplex PCR; TCRdb's table is partial and in-frame only. Found here are around 99,000 clones, 85% to 95% of them singletons; the top ten hold 2% to 2.5%. The starting material was unstimulated CD8+ T cells sorted from spleen or lymph node cells, obtained before intestinal transplant. These receptors all come from a human donor who received an intestinal transplant.

The chain carries TRBV20-1 and TRBJ1-1, with D unresolved. Germline V lookup: CDR1 DFQATT, CDR2 SNEGSKA (reference sequence). This CDR3 has 10 residues. The CDR3 DNA follows: TGCAGCGCCCCCGGGACTGAAGCTTTCTTT. Amino acids: CSAPGTEAFF.

The V gene is TRBV18, the J gene TRBJ2-3, with a weak D call TRBD2 (6 bases). The ends were cut back, 4 bases at V and 5 bases at J, with 16 bases in the middle. This CDR3 comprises 15 residues. Germline V gives CDR1 KGHSH, CDR2 LQKENI. The CDR3 reads CASSLTSGDVDTQYF. DNA for the CDR3: TGTGCCAGCTCACTCACATCGGGGGACGTAGATACGCAGTATTTT.

The genes are TRBV14 and TRBJ1-4; D is possibly TRBD1 (6 bases). Germline CDR1 SGHDN, CDR2 FVKESK. Trimming cost V 4 bases and J 2 bases, with 8 bases left between them. This CDR3 has 14 residues. DNA for the CDR3: TGTGCCAGCAGCCGGGGGCGGACTAATGAAAAACTGTTTTTT. Amino acids: CASSRGRTNEKLFF.

The chain uses TRBV27 and TRBJ2-7; perhaps TRBD1 as D (5 bases). The V and J ends lost 1 base and 6 bases respectively, with 10 bases between them. The CDR3 extends over 13 amino acids. Germline V gene sequence: CDR1 MNHEY, CDR2 SMNVEV (reference sequence). The CDR3, as DNA: TGTGCCAGCAGTTTATACCAGGGTCGCGAGCAGTACTTC. Its translation: CASSLYQGREQYF.

The chain has TRBV19 and TRBJ2-5, with unresolved D. The CDR3 runs 15 residues. V was trimmed by 0 bases and J by 3 bases, leaving 11 bases between them. Germline CDR1 LNHDA, CDR2 SQIVND (reference sequence). DNA of the CDR3: TGTGCCAGTAGTATAGATCCCGCTAGGAAAGAGACCCAGTACTTC. It translates to CASSIDPARKETQYF.

The chain carries TRBV21-1 and TRBJ2-3; the D call of TRBD2 is as the table states it, not checked on the DNA. TRBV21-1 is deemed a pseudogene. CDR3 size: 20 residues. CDR3 sequence (DNA): TGTGCCAGCAGCAAAGCTCCACGCGGGGGCGGGTCTCGCAGCACAGATACGCAGTATTTT. It translates to CASSKAPRGGGSRSTDTQYF.

This chain uses TRBV4-3 with TRBJ2-7; D gene unclear. The ends were cut back, 0 bases at V and 4 bases at J, with 7 bases in the middle. This CDR3 has 13 amino acids. Germline CDR1 LGHNA, CDR2 YSLEER. The CDR3 sequence is CASSQEISYEQYF. Here the CDR3 DNA reads TGCGCCAGCAGCCAAGAGATTAGTTACGAGCAGTACTTC.

V is TRBV27 and J is TRBJ1-1; D may be TRBD1 (6 bases). There are 16 residues in the CDR3. Germline V gene lookup returns CDR1 MNHEY and CDR2 SMNVEV (reference sequence). Trimming removed 0 bases from V and 0 bases from J, with 11 bases in between. The CDR3 coding sequence is TGTGCCAGCAGTTTATCGGACAGCCTCATGAACACTGAAGCTTTCTTT. Its protein product is CASSLSDSLMNTEAFF.

The table lists this clone with a count of one. This chain uses TRBV4-1 with TRBJ1-2, with 10 bases lining up with TRBD1. CDR3 size: 17 residues. V lost 0 bases to trimming and J lost 0 bases; unmatched junction nucleotides: 4. CDR1 MGHRA and CDR2 YSYEKL come from the germline V gene. The CDR3 nucleotides are TGCGCCAGCAGCCAAGACTCCGGGACAGGGGCTAACTATGGCTACACCTTC. Protein product: CASSQDSGTGANYGYTF.

This clone has only a few counts. DNA of the CDR3: TGCGCCAGCAGCCAAGATACCGGGTTACATAGCAATAATTCACCCCTCCACTTT. It encodes CASSQDTGLHSNNSPLHF. The rearrangement uses TRBV4-3 and TRBJ1-6; D not resolved. With 0 bases removed from V and 5 bases from J, the gap between germline ends came to 17 bases. CDR1 LGHNA and CDR2 YSLEER come from the germline V gene. This CDR3 is built from 18 residues.

The chain employs TRBV11-2 and TRBJ2-7; 7 nucleotides align to TRBD1. The trim removed 2 bases at V and 3 bases at J, leaving 7 bases unmatched. Germline CDR1 reads SGHAT; CDR2 reads FQNNGV. This CDR3 spans 15 amino acids. CDR3 residues: CASSLKGAAFYEQYF. The CDR3 coding sequence is TGTGCCAGCAGCTTAAAGGGGGCGGCATTCTACGAGCAGTACTTC. The full variable domain, rest sourced from reference TRBV11-2 and TRBJ2-7, is EAGVAQSPRYKIIEKRQSVAFWCNPISGHATLYWYQQILGQGPKLLIQFQNNGVVDDSQLPKDRFSAERLKGVDSTLKIQPAKLEDSAVYLCASSLKGAAFYEQYFGPGTRLTVT.

The gene calls are TRBV19 and TRBJ2-6; D is unresolved. V lost 0 bases and J lost 3, with 12 bases in between. The germline V gene encodes CDR1 LNHDA and CDR2 SQIVND (reference sequence). The CDR3 spans 17 residues. In DNA form, the CDR3 reads TGTGCCAGTAGTATAGACCCACGAGATTTTGGGGCCAACGTCCTGACTTTC. Translated, it gives CASSIDPRDFGANVLTF.